This note documents a single T cell receptor (beta chain) sequence. What it recognizes is unknown. The immunoSEQ assay was version 4, run in survey mode. Libraries were prepared by immunoSEQ multiplex PCR; TCRdb keeps only in-frame clonotypes and omits some of them. The sample includes 25,000 to 35,000 clones, around 80% seen only once; the top ten take 4% to 5%. Stimulation used 9 to 10 ug/mL lysate from CMV-infected fibroblasts. Sorted nonresponding memory CD4+ T cells were CD40L-negative, CD69-negative, CD45RO-high. Plasma HIV-1 RNA stayed below 50 copies/mL for at least 4 years. CDR1 and CDR2 (germline): LNHDA, SQIVND (reference sequence). The CDR3 totals 13 residues. Trimming shortened V by 5 bases and J by 14 bases, and 19 bases separated the two germline ends. The sample comes from a study of persistence of HIV-infected CD4 T cells. Study-wide results and limits: TCRbeta richness was lower in CMV- and Gag-responding cells than in anti-CD3/anti-CD28-responding cells. TCR analyses could not target the rare provirus-carrying CMV-responding cells.

The sequence came from an adult man with HIV who was CMV-seropositive. The sequenced sample was CD4+ T cells sorted from PBMCs after 18-hour stimulation, obtained from a patient who received antiretroviral therapy. The V and J genes are TRBV19 and TRBJ2-1; tentatively, D is TRBD2 (5 bases). The CDR3 DNA follows: TGTGCCAGTAGTCTACATGATACTAGTGTGGAGTTCTTC. Translating gives CASSLHDTSVEFF.